Sequencing of this T cell receptor (delta chain) was carried out in a study of Vδ1+ human thymocytes (dated by TCRdb to 2017 to 2018). Concerning the study at large: mRNA-level TRG and TRD CDR3 repertoires of highly purified Vdelta1+ thymocytes from young children were characterised as a data resource. The multiplex-based CDR3 amplicon strategy had previously been validated against 5'RACE-based CDR3 amplicon generation methods.

This clone has just a few counts. Its recognized antigen is unknown. No qualities accompany the bases; no much larger clone lies one base away. Broader findings and caveats from the paper: Because unexpected Vdelta2 sequences could lead to misinterpretation of bulk repertoire data, the authors recommended using highly purified populations and single-cell validation. In contrast to oligoclonal peripheral blood repertoires, thymic TRG and TRD repertoires appeared to be highly polyclonal with Gaussian CDR3 length distributions. Donors shared many TRG clonotypes (up to roughly 6.9x10^3), but TRD repertoires were essentially private, with at most 130 shared. Although sort purity was high, approximately 20% of thymic TRD sequences were Vdelta2 (with a few Vdelta3), in contrast to the peripheral blood Vdelta1+ controls. Donors did not cluster by age or sex, so the analyses were not stratified by age or sex.

V is clipped by 2 bases and J by 4 bases, and the sequence between their germline boundaries is 23 bases long. CDR1 and CDR2 are drawn from the germline V gene: TSWWSYY, QGS. CDR3 length: 18 amino acids, cysteine to phenylalanine. The entry retains the CDR3 DNA only, 54 bases that are in frame from base 1. Thymic samples were depleted of alphabeta T cells, then CD3+ TCRVdelta1+ TCRVdelta2- thymocytes were FACS-sorted. The purity of the sorted Vdelta1+ thymocytes fell between about 98% and 99.6%. Thymic specimens were obtained from about 8 paediatric patients, aged from roughly 5 days to 16 months, who were undergoing corrective cardiac surgery. The thymic tissue was dispersed, and mononuclear cells were isolated using a Histopaque-1077 density gradient. For staining, the antibodies used were anti-TCRVdelta1 clone TS8.2, anti-TCRVdelta2 clone B6, anti-CD3 clone HIT3a and anti-TCRalphabeta clone IP26.

RNA extraction was carried out with the RNeasy mini kit, and reverse transcription was then done using Superscript III. CDR3 amplicons were produced by multiplex PCR using pooled V-gene forward primers and a constant-region reverse primer with Illumina adaptor overhangs. After gel purification, the amplicons were indexed with Nextera index primers over eight extra PCR cycles and then purified using AMPure XP beads. Libraries were sequenced on an Illumina MiSeq with paired-end 250 bp reads, dual indexing and roughly 20% PhiX spike-in. The original pipeline was this. FastQC was used to quality check the reads, while ea-utils fastq-join merged the TRG read pairs. IMGT/HighV-QUEST was used to annotate the sequences, only productive sequences with an unambiguous V-gene assignment were kept, and clonotypes were defined as sequences sharing an identical CDR3 sequence. For downstream analysis, the tools were VDJtools 1.1.1, tcR 2.2.3, Treemap and vegan Shannon diversity in R 3.4.4. TCRdb called clones afresh from the public reads with CATT; identical DNA rows were later merged. The V and J calls come from TCRdb's annotation, not from the publication. The table for this sample lists about 75,000 delta-chain clones; around 30% of them were counted only once. The top ten clonotypes cover about 0.24% of the sample.

This clonotype was obtained from a boy under two years old who had congenital heart surgery. Sample: Vdelta1+ gamma-delta thymocytes from the thymus. Taken with the paper, the label for cell subset or site translates to: FACS-sorted CD3+ TCRalphabeta- TCRVdelta1+ TCRVdelta2- thymocytes. The rearranged segments are TRDV1 and TRDJ1, with TRDD3 as a weak D call on 6 bases. For the CDR3, the sequence is CALGEIRRTGAGIDKLIF. The base sequence is TGTGCTCTTGGGGAAATTCGACGTACCGGGGCGGGGATCGATAAACTCATCTTT.